The 16 T cell receptor beta chains listed next were all sequenced from one sample in a study of shared clonotypes between healthy human individuals. Profiling relied on immunoSEQ multiplex PCR, and the TCRdb table lists in-frame clones only, not all of them. This table holds about 490,000 clones, less than 80% found once. Input material: PBMCs. The receptors originated from a woman aged 40 to 49 in good health. Some clones in this sample may be carry-over from other donors' samples.

This chain links TRBV27 with TRBJ1-6, with D unclear. V was shortened by 10 bases and J by 0 bases, with 4 bases between the two germline ends. The length of the CDR3 is 12 residues. Germline V gene sequence: CDR1 MNHEY, CDR2 SMNVEV (reference sequence). CDR3 region: CATHSYNSPLHF. CDR3 in DNA: TGTGCCACACACTCCTATAATTCACCCCTCCACTTT.

The J gene is TRBJ2-5, the V gene TRBV5-1; 11 bases match TRBD1. The DNA end is more similar to TRBJ2-7, so the J call may be wrong. The CDR3 consists of 15 residues. The germline V gene encodes CDR1 SGHRS and CDR2 YFSETQ. The CDR3 DNA is TGCGCCAGCAGCTTGGAAGGGACAGGGGGCTACGAGCAGTACTTC. As protein: CASSLEGTGGYEQYF.

This chain links TRBV7-2 with TRBJ2-7; perhaps D is TRBD1 or TRBD2 (6 bases each). Germline V gives CDR1 SGHTA, CDR2 FQGNSA. The V gene lost 5 bases and the J gene lost 0 bases, with 17 bases spanning the gap. There are 16 residues in the CDR3. Here the CDR3 reads CASSPWGATSSYEQYF. The CDR3 nucleotides read TGTGCCAGCAGCCCATGGGGGGCCACCAGCTCCTACGAGCAGTACTTC.

This clone was seen more than once but under ten times. This same CDR3 is encoded by further DNA sequences in the sample. The V gene is TRBV10-3, the J gene TRBJ2-7, with D unclear. With 0 bases removed from V and 5 bases from J, the gap between germline ends came to 2 bases. The CDR3 spans 11 residues. CDR1 and CDR2 from the germline V gene are ENHRY and SYGVKD. CDR3 sequence (DNA): TGTGCCATCAGTGAGTCGGACGAGCAGTACTTC. Amino acids: CAISESDEQYF.

The chain is built from TRBV5-1 and TRBJ2-2, with TRBD1 identical over 8 bases. Germline assignment: CDR1 SGHRS and CDR2 YFSETQ. This CDR3 has 15 amino acids. V lost 2 bases, J lost 5 bases, and 5 bases stayed unmatched. CDR3 amino acids: CASSFQGAGTGELFF. The CDR3 DNA sequence: TGCGCCAGCAGCTTCCAGGGGGCAGGTACCGGGGAGCTGTTTTTT.

V and J are TRBV5-1 and TRBJ1-6; 8 positions match TRBD1. Germline CDR1 and CDR2: SGHRS and YFSETQ. CDR3 length: 14 amino acids. J lost 9 bases, V lost 5 bases, and 7 bases had no gene match. This chain's CDR3 is CASSLGQDLSPLHF. The DNA for the CDR3 is TGCGCCAGCAGTCTGGGACAGGATCTTTCACCCCTCCACTTT.

This CDR3 is CASSKPLGYTEAFF. CDR3 DNA: TGTGCCAGCTCCAAGCCCTTGGGTTACACTGAAGCTTTCTTT. V usage is TRBV6-6 and J usage is TRBJ1-1; D unresolved. Germline V CDR1 and CDR2: MNHNY, SVGAGI (reference sequence). Deletions cut 8 bases from V and 3 bases from J, with 16 bases between. CDR3 length equals 14 residues.

The V gene is TRBV7-3, the J gene TRBJ2-2; the D is unclear. Trimming pared 1 base from V and 6 bases from J, leaving 9 bases between. Germline loops: CDR1 SGHTA, CDR2 FQGTGA. The CDR3 extends over 14 amino acids. DNA of the CDR3: TGTGCCAGCAGCTTAAACCCGGGCCCCGGGGAGCTGTTTTTT. Residues: CASSLNPGPGELFF.

This chain connects TRBV7-8 to TRBJ2-1; TRBD2 matches at 13 bases. Trimming cost V 5 bases and J 8 bases; bases outside gene matches: 12. The germline gives CDR1 SGHVS, CDR2 FQNEAQ. The CDR3 length is 17 residues. The CDR3 is CASSHGTSGTVLDEQFF. In nucleotides, the CDR3 is TGTGCCAGCAGCCACGGGACTAGCGGGACCGTCTTGGATGAGCAGTTCTTC.

V gene TRBV28 combines with J gene TRBJ1-2, with 7 bases matching TRBD1. The CDR3 runs 15 residues. The ends lost 2 bases at V and 7 bases at J; junction bases unmatched: 10. Germline CDR1 and CDR2: MDHEN and SYDVKM. CDR3 loop: CASSLGKDRLLGYTF. The CDR3 DNA sequence: TGTGCCAGCAGTTTAGGGAAGGACAGGCTACTTGGCTACACCTTC.

This sequence joins TRBV29-1 and TRBJ2-1, with a tentative D call TRBD2 (6 bases). Per germline, CDR1 SQVTM and CDR2 ANQGSEA. The V end lost 7 bases, the J end lost 0 bases, and 7 bases lay between the germline ends. CDR3 length equals 12 residues. CDR3 region: CSAGSSYNEQFF. CDR3 DNA: TGCAGCGCCGGGAGCTCCTACAATGAGCAGTTCTTC.

The chain carries TRBV5-1 and TRBJ2-7; 8 bases align to TRBD1. The CDR3 sequence is 15 residues long. Per germline, CDR1 SGHRS and CDR2 YFSETQ. V shed 2 bases and J 6 bases; nucleotides not matched to a gene: 10. The CDR3 is CASSFDGRGLVEQYF. The CDR3 coding sequence is TGCGCCAGCAGCTTCGATGGCAGGGGGCTTGTCGAGCAGTACTTC.

The chain employs TRBV27 and TRBJ2-7; no reliable D call. Trimming took 3 bases from V and 0 from J, leaving 9 bases between them. The CDR3 covers 14 residues. Germline CDR1 is MNHEY and CDR2 is SMNVEV (reference sequence). The CDR3 DNA sequence: TGTGCCAGCAGTTTTAACATGAACTCCTACGAGCAGTACTTC. Translation: CASSFNMNSYEQYF.

The J gene is TRBJ1-4, the V gene TRBV28, with 7 positions matching TRBD1. Germline V gene data show CDR1 as MDHEN and CDR2 as SYDVKM. This CDR3 is built from 15 residues. The junction had 3 bases not matched to a gene; V was cut back by 5 bases and J by 0 bases. The CDR3 nucleotides read TGTGCCAGCAGTCCACAGGGGTCAACTAATGAAAAACTGTTTTTT. Translation gives CASSPQGSTNEKLFF.

Turning to this clone: A much bigger clone sits one base away, suggesting this may be a read error. The rearrangement uses TRBV11-2 and TRBJ2-1; possibly TRBD2 for D (6 bases). The germline V gene encodes CDR1 SGHAT and CDR2 FQNNGV. V lost 1 base and J lost 4, with 8 bases in between. CDR3 size: 14 residues. CDR3 bases: TGTGCCAGCAGCTTAGCGGGAGTTTACAATGAGCAGTTCTTC. It translates to CASSLAGVYNEQFF.

V gene TRBV6-1 combines with J gene TRBJ2-3; no definite D call. CDR1 and CDR2 from the germline V gene are MNHNS and SASEGT. Trimming stripped 6 bases from V and 2 bases from J, with 15 bases between. This CDR3 contains 15 residues. Written as DNA, the CDR3 is TGTGCCAGCAGGCGAAACAGTGTGATCACAGATACGCAGTATTTT. Its protein is CASRRNSVITDTQYF.